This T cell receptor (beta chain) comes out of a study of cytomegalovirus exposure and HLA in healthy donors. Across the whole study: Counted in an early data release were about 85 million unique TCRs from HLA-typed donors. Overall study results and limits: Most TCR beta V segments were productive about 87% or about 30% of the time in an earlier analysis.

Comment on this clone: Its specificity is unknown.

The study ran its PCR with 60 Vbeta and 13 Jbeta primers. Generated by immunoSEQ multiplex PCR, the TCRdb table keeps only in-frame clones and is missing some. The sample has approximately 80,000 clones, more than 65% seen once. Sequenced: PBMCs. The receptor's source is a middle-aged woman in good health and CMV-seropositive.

CDR3 sequence reads: CASSSLAGAFF. DNA of the CDR3: TGTGCCAGCAGTTCCCTCGCCGGGGCTTTCTTT. This chain links TRBV28 with TRBJ1-1; D call uncertain. The CDR3 totals 11 residues. V was clipped by 4 bases and J by 11 bases, with 11 bases between them. The germline CDR1 and CDR2 sequences are MDHEN and SYDVKM. The full variable domain, with the rest looked up from reference TRBV28 and TRBJ1-1, is DVKVTQSSRYLVKRTGEKVFLECVQDMDHENMFWYRQDPGLGLRLIYFSYDVKMKEKGDIPEGYSVSREKKERFSLILESASTNQTSMYLCASSSLAGAFFGQGTRLTVV.